This TCR beta chain was obtained from a study of cytomegalovirus exposure and HLA in healthy donors. These donors, healthy bone marrow donors, were studied. Study-wide points: In a later analysis, donors in an Asian-associated ancestry cluster reportedly had fewer N-insertions in productive TCRs than the cohort mean. Presence/absence analyses treated sequencing depth as roughly uniform across donors.

13 Jbeta primers and 60 Vbeta primers were used for the PCR. Method: immunoSEQ multiplex PCR; TCRdb's copy keeps in-frame clones and lacks some. The repertoire includes nearly 110,000 clones, roughly 70% of them detected once, and around 15% sits in the top ten. Points on this clone: Its specificity is not known.

The CDR3 runs 15 residues. V was cut by 1 base and J by 1 base, with 12 bases left in between. Germline-derived CDR1 and CDR2 are SGHDT and YYEEEE. This TCR came from a middle-aged woman in good health and CMV-seropositive. V gene TRBV5-6 combines with J gene TRBJ2-7; D is unresolved. The source material was PBMCs. CDR3 sequence reads: CASSLPGVVSYEQYF. In nucleotides, the CDR3 is TGTGCCAGCAGCTTGCCCGGAGTGGTATCCTACGAGCAGTACTTC. Based on the CDR3 plus reference TRBV5-6 and TRBJ2-7, the full variable domain is DAGVTQSPTHLIKTRGQQVTLRCSPKSGHDTVSWYQQALGQGPQFIFQYYEEEERQRGNFPDRFSGHQFPNYSSELNVNALLLGDSALYLCASSLPGVVSYEQYFGPGTRLTVT.